This T cell receptor (beta chain) emerged from a study of cytomegalovirus exposure and HLA in healthy donors. The wider study: Genotyping showed approximately 81% of 350 to 400 donors falling in the Caucasian-associated ancestry cluster.

PCR primers comprised 60 Vbeta and 13 Jbeta primers. Some clones are missing from TCRdb's copy, which holds only in-frame ones; the method was immunoSEQ multiplex PCR. Of some 140,000 clones in the sample, 65% to 80% were seen once. Study outcomes and limitations: Cytomegalovirus-associated status was assigned to 164 TCR beta chains. Serostatus for CMV was the only available immune exposure information.

Remarks on this clone: Its antigen is unknown.

This CDR3 spans 15 amino acids. Per the germline V gene, CDR1 is MNHEY and CDR2 is SVGAGI. Deletions cut 0 bases from V and 0 bases from J, with 7 bases between. Input material: PBMCs. J is TRBJ2-3 and V is TRBV6-5; D gene ambiguous. The receptor's source is a man in his forties in good health and CMV-seronegative. The CDR3 spells CASSYSESSTDTQYF. The DNA of the CDR3 is TGTGCCAGCAGTTACTCAGAGTCTAGCACAGATACGCAGTATTTT.